Listed below are T cell receptor beta chains from one sample, sequenced in a study of somatic mutations in cytotoxic T cells in rheumatoid arthritis. The data were produced by immunoSEQ multiplex PCR, yet TCRdb's version contains in-frame clones alone and is incomplete. The top ten clones hold about 9.8% of a sample with about 11,000 clones, around 68% of them seen once. The sample comprised CD8+ T cells sorted from blood. These TCRs come from a man between 65 and 80 years old in good health. CDR3s leave out the opening cysteine and the closing phenylalanine or tryptophan. D genes are given only for firm matches.

V gene	J gene	D gene	CDR3 protein
TRBV6-1	TRBJ2-1	TRBD1	ASSEDWTGVIRQF
TRBV19	TRBJ1-1	TRBD1	ASSNTGGTEAF
TRBV2	TRBJ1-2	TRBD1	ASSERGPNYGYT
TRBV6-4	TRBJ1-2	TRBD1	ASSDSSGTGQGYT
TRBV9	TRBJ2-3	TRBD1	ASKRDSMTDTQY
TRBV7-9	TRBJ2-3	TRBD2	ASSSGLAGEGTQY
TRBV7-9	TRBJ2-6	.	ASSLVGVGRADGANVLT
TRBV27	TRBJ1-6	.	ASSFIGNSPLH
TRBV6-5	TRBJ2-1	.	ASSYSSDSYNEQF
TRBV2	TRBJ2-7	.	ASSEGGPVPSYEQY
TRBV19	TRBJ2-1	TRBD2	ASSMASGGNEQF
TRBV2	TRBJ1-1	.	ASSDGYTEAF
TRBV19	TRBJ1-5	.	ASSRAGHNQPQH
TRBV7-6	TRBJ2-3	.	ASSLKAGTDTQY
TRBV5-8	TRBJ1-6	.	ASSPRFRVADSPLH
TRBV19	TRBJ2-7	TRBD2	ASSMGSGGFGYEQY
TRBV6-4	TRBJ2-3	TRBD2	ASSGAGGDTDTQY
TRBV10-3	TRBJ2-2	TRBD1	AIGAGTGGIGELF
TRBV28	TRBJ2-1	.	ASSPLGEQF
TRBV4-3	TRBJ2-1	TRBD2	ASSQLISGGYNEQF
TRBV30	TRBJ2-1	TRBD2	AWSGRGALYNEQF
TRBV9	TRBJ1-6	TRBD1	ASSVGLADRGLSYNSPLH
TRBV28	TRBJ2-3	.	ASSYNPLDWDSSTDTQY
TRBV27	TRBJ1-1	.	ASSFWGRRSTEAF
TRBV5-8	TRBJ2-3	TRBD1	ASLHKGQGMMSDTQY
TRBV27	TRBJ2-7	.	ASSFGETYEQY
TRBV9	TRBJ2-1	.	ASSSQDNEQF
TRBV7-9	TRBJ2-1	TRBD2	ASSYGLAGEQF
TRBV28	TRBJ2-5	TRBD2	ASTLGRGGQETQY
TRBV27	TRBJ1-1	.	ASSLSADDFTEAF
TRBV7-6	TRBJ2-7	.	ASSPTESREQY
TRBV27	TRBJ2-1	.	ASSFFSPGDNEQF
TRBV9	TRBJ2-5	.	ASSPNWGETQY
TRBV27	TRBJ1-3	.	ASSSSSGNTIY
TRBV19	TRBJ2-1	.	ASSIGHLGNEQF
TRBV4-3	TRBJ2-1	.	ASSQGAEGPYNEQF
TRBV7-3	TRBJ1-2	.	ASSSPGTTNYGYT
TRBV6-5	TRBJ2-7	.	ASSLARGGEQY
TRBV6-6	TRBJ2-5	TRBD2	ASSYSRGGRETQY
TRBV30	TRBJ2-1	TRBD2	AWASGGSSYNEQF
TRBV11-1	TRBJ2-7	.	ASSSYYEQY
TRBV27	TRBJ2-7	TRBD1	ASSEPGQLYEQY
TRBV10-2	TRBJ2-7	.	ASSDRWAGGNEQY
TRBV5-8	TRBJ2-1	.	ASSLGQGFNEQF
TRBV7-2	TRBJ1-3	.	ASSLRTGRMENTIY
TRBV25-1	TRBJ1-2	.	ASSESALLGSGGYT
TRBV2	TRBJ1-2	TRBD1	ASSPGQGALNGYT
TRBV9	TRBJ2-5	TRBD2	ASSLGLAGATSQETQY
TRBV1	TRBJ2-6	.	TSSGRTSGLSSGANVLT
TRBV2	TRBJ1-5	.	ASSDLTDQPQH
TRBV28	TRBJ2-7	TRBD2	ASSRITSGVYEQY
TRBV6-6	TRBJ2-5	TRBD2	ASSYGREGGETQY
TRBV19	TRBJ2-7	TRBD2	ASSWTSGAEQY
TRBV19	TRBJ2-1	.	ASSIGAGGGHEQF
TRBV7-9	TRBJ1-3	.	ASSPTGSSGNTIY
TRBV27	TRBJ2-7	.	ASSLSALNEQY
TRBV5-1	TRBJ2-7	TRBD1	ASSLGATGGRPYEQY
TRBV7-9	TRBJ2-5	TRBD1	ASSGWDRDVETQY
TRBV10-3	TRBJ2-3	TRBD2	AISLAGGPLDTQY
TRBV27	TRBJ2-1	.	ASRRAGLIIYNEQF